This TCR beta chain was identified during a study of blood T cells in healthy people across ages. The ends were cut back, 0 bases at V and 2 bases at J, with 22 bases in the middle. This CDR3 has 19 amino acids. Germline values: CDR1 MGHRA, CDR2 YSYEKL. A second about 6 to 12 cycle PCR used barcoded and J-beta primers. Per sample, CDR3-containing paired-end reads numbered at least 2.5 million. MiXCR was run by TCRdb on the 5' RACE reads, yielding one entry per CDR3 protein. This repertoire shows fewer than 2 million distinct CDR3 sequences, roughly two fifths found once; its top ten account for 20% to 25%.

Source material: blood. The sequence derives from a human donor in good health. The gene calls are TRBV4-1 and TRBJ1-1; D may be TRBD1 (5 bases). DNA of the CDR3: TGCGCCAGCAGCCAAGATTTCGGAGGAGGGGCGGCTAGAAACACTGAAGCTTTCTTT. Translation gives CASSQDFGGGAARNTEAFF.